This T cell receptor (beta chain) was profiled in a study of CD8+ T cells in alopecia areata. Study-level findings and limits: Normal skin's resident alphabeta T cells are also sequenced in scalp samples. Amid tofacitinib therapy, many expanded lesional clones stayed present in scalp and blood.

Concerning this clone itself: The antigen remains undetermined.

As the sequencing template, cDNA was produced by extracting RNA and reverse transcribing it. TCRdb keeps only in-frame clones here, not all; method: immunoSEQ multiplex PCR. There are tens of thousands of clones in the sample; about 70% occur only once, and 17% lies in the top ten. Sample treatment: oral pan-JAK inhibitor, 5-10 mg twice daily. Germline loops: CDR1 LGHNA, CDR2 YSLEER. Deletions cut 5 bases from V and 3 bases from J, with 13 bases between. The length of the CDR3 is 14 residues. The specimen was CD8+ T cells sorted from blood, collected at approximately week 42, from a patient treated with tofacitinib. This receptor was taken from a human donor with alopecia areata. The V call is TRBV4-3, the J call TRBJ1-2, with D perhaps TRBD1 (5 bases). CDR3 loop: CASSSGLGDYGYTF. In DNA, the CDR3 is TGCGCCAGCAGCTCCGGCTTGGGGGACTATGGCTACACCTTC.